What follows describes a single TCR beta chain. This sample was included in a study of blood T cell repertoires in COVID-19. Overall study context: The cDNA or gDNA used as material had been derived from T cells, B-cell-depleted T cells, or PBMCs.

Germline V lookup: CDR1 MNHEY, CDR2 SVGAGI. The CDR3 spans 13 residues. V was trimmed by 2 bases and J by 13 bases, leaving 15 bases between them. Authors' processing steps: Quantification of nucleated cells was approximated via reference gene primer amplification. The assay was immunoSEQ multiplex PCR, and TCRdb's table has in-frame clones only and misses some. V and J calls plus clone size are reproduced from that table; the DNA served to infer D and trimming. The sample has tens of thousands of clones, 87% seen once. J is TRBJ2-1 and V is TRBV6-5; possibly TRBD1 for D (5 bases). The sequenced material came from peripheral blood. The TCR was taken from a male donor with acute or convalescent COVID-19. CDR3 protein: CASSYRATDYQFF. The CDR3 nucleotides read TGTGCCAGCAGTTACCGGGCGACAGATTATCAGTTCTTC.